What follows are 3 T cell receptor beta chains derived from one specimen sequenced in a study of T cell repertoires in cytomegalovirus infection. These TCRs are of unknown antigen specificity. TCRdb fed the reads into MiXCR, producing one record per CDR3 protein. The sample comprises some 350,000 distinct CDR3 sequences, almost 30% of which are singletons, and 20% rests with the top ten. Sequences were derived from cultured PBMCs, sampled from culture after CMV antigen stimulation. Receptors were obtained from a human donor in good health (CMV status not recorded). Some clones in this sample may be carry-over from other donors' samples.

V is TRBV14 and J is TRBJ1-4; tentatively, D is TRBD1 (5 bases). This CDR3 contains 14 residues. Germline V lookup: CDR1 SGHDN, CDR2 FVKESK. The germline V and J ends were trimmed by 4 bases and 8 bases, with 14 bases remaining between them. The DNA for the CDR3 is TGTGCCAGCAGCCTCGGGGGAAGGAGCGAAAAACTGTTTTTT. Protein: CASSLGGRSEKLFF.

The chain is built from TRBV25-1 and TRBJ2-1; D unclear. The germline CDR1 and CDR2 sequences are MGHDK and SYGVNS. The CDR3 runs 14 residues. V shed 2 bases and J shed 9 bases, with 14 bases lying between them. The CDR3 sequence: CASSEVRGVSEQFF. Here the CDR3 DNA reads TGTGCCAGCAGTGAAGTTCGTGGGGTCTCTGAGCAGTTCTTC.

The gene calls are TRBV2 and TRBJ2-1, with D uncertain. The CDR3 has 11 amino acids. The germline V and J ends were trimmed by 6 bases and 7 bases, with 7 bases remaining between them. The germline gives CDR1 SNHLY, CDR2 FYNNEI. This CDR3 is CASRVSNEQFF. The CDR3 DNA reads as TGTGCCAGCAGGGTCTCGAATGAGCAGTTCTTC. Using reference TRBV2 and TRBJ2-1 for the parts outside the CDR3, the full variable domain is EPEVTQTPSHQVTQMGQEVILRCVPISNHLYFYWYRQILGQKVEFLVSFYNNEISEKSEIFDDQFSVERPDGSNFTLKIRSTKLEDSAMYFCASRVSNEQFFGPGTRLTVL.